This TCR beta chain was documented in a study of beta chain features in type 1 diabetes. Study details: Sorted cells, some 98,000,000 in number, were examined across all samples.

Looked up from germline, CDR1 is SGHNT and CDR2 is YYREEE (reference sequence). This CDR3 is 17 amino acids long. The V gene end was trimmed by 4 bases and the J gene end by 5 bases; junction bases not matched to a gene: 17. Every bit of the isolated RNA underwent reverse transcription, so sequencing read expressed TCRB transcripts. TCRdb keeps only in-frame clones here, not all; method: immunoSEQ multiplex PCR. The sample has 900,000 or so clones; about a sixth are singletons. The study's findings and limits: For type 1 diabetes patients, VDJ junctions showed fewer insertions and more deletions. TCRB repertoires of naive, central memory and Treg cells appeared more similar among patients than among healthy donors. For Type 1 diabetes patients, all four CD4+ subsets carried TCRB CDR3s that were moderately but significantly shorter.

About this clone itself: Its cognate antigen is unknown.

The receptor was isolated from a young woman in good health. Sequenced input: naive CD4+ T cells from blood. The chain recombines TRBV5-4 with TRBJ2-5; 7 bases match TRBD2. CDR3 nucleotide sequence: TGTGCCAGCAGCCCCCAGGGAGGGGCAAGAAATGGGGAGACCCAGTACTTC. Protein product: CASSPQGGARNGETQYF.